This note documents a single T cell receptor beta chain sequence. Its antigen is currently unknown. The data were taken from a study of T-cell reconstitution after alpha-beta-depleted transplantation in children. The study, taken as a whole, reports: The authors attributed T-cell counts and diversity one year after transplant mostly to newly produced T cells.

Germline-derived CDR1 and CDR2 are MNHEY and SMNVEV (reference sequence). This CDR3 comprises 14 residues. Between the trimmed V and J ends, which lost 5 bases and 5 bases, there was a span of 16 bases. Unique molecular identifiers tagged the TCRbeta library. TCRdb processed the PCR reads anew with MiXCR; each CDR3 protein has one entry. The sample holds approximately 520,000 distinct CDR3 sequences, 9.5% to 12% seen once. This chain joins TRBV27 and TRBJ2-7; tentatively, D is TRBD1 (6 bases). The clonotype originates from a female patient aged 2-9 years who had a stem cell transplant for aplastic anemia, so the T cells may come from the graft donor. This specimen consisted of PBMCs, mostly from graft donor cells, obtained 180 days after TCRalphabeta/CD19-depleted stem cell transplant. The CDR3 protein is CASSASTGSHEQYV. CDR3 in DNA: TGTGCCAGCAGTGCCTCAACAGGGTCCCACGAGCAGTACGTC.